Sequencing of this T cell receptor beta chain was carried out in a study of cytotoxic CD8 clonotypes in ibrutinib-treated CLL. Study information: The patients, around 10 relapsed/refractory and approximately 14 treatment-naive, included approximately 18 who were IGHV unmutated. Study-wide results and caveats: Pretreatment clonality was elevated relative to age-matched healthy donors and paralleled circulating CD8+ T-cell counts.

Regarding this clone: Its specificity is not known.

J was trimmed by 5 bases and V by 7 bases; bases with no gene match: 10. Germline CDR1 is LNHDA and CDR2 is SQIVND (reference sequence). The CDR3 loop spans 15 amino acids. Generated by immunoSEQ multiplex PCR, the TCRdb table keeps only in-frame clones and is missing some. The repertoire includes 30,000 to 35,000 clones, almost 70% of them detected once, and about a quarter sits in the top ten. The chain joins TRBV19 to TRBJ2-5; 10 bases match TRBD1. This sample comprised PBMCs, obtained before ibrutinib treatment. This TCR was sampled from a human donor with chronic lymphocytic leukemia. The CDR3 sequence: CASTPATGGRETQYF. The CDR3 bases are TGTGCCAGTACCCCGGCGACAGGGGGCAGGGAGACCCAGTACTTC.